What follows is one TCR beta chain and its context. The data originate from a study of CD8 T cells in Susac syndrome. There are 14 residues in the CDR3. Germline V gives CDR1 DFQATT, CDR2 SNEGSKA (reference sequence). The V gene lost 3 bases and the J gene lost 0 bases, with 12 bases spanning the gap. Reverse transcription of about 0.45 to 1 ug RNA was performed with random hexamers. immunoSEQ multiplex PCR amplified TCR beta CDR3 across 54 Vbeta, 13 Jbeta. MiXCR, run by TCRdb on the immunoSEQ multiplex PCR reads, gives a single entry per CDR3 protein. The table includes 150,000 or so distinct CDR3 sequences, 90% to 95% detected once. Sequencing of TCR beta was performed on blood CD8+ T cells and on blood CD4+ T cells. Negative isolation yielded CD8+ and CD4+ T cells; FACS enriched TEMRA cells.

The source of this sequence is a human donor in good health. The sequencing input was CD4+ T cells from PBMCs. The chain is built from TRBV20-1 and TRBJ2-7; either TRBD1 or TRBD2 may fit D (5 bases each). CDR3 residues: CSASWGSASYEQYF. In DNA form, the CDR3 reads TGCAGTGCTAGTTGGGGGAGCGCCTCCTACGAGCAGTACTTC.